The 30 T cell receptor beta chains in this list originate from one sample, sequenced in a study of blood T cell repertoires in COVID-19. Sequencing used immunoSEQ multiplex PCR; TCRdb keeps in-frame clones, though not all of them. The sample contains 130,000 to 150,000 clones, 87% of which appear only once. The sample taken for sequencing was peripheral blood. These receptor sequences come from a woman between 50 and 59 years old with active or convalescent COVID-19.

This sequence joins TRBV3-1 (or the pseudogene TRBV3-2) and TRBJ2-3; TRBD1 agrees at 7 bases. Germline assignment: CDR1 LGHDT and CDR2 YNNKEL (reference sequence). The V gene end was trimmed by 5 bases and the J gene end by 2 bases; junction bases not matched to a gene: 4. This CDR3 is built from 14 residues. The CDR3 region has the DNA TGTGCCAGCAGCGAAGGACAGGTCACAGATACGCAGTATTTT. Residues: CASSEGQVTDTQYF.

This clone has just one count. The chain recombines TRBV4-1 with TRBJ1-2; TRBD1 agrees at 7 bases. The germline gives CDR1 MGHRA, CDR2 YSYEKL. The CDR3 loop spans 15 amino acids. Germline trimming cut 2 bases from V and 8 bases from J; bases unmatched to any gene: 11. Here the CDR3 reads CASSQLETGVGGYTF. CDR3 in DNA: TGCGCCAGCAGCCAATTAGAAACAGGGGTCGGCGGCTACACCTTC.

The J gene is TRBJ1-2, the V gene TRBV30, with TRBD1 matching over 7 bases. Germline V gives CDR1 GTSNPN, CDR2 SVGIG (reference sequence). V dropped 5 bases and J dropped 3; count of bases not matched to a gene: 3. The CDR3 runs to 12 residues. The CDR3 loop reads CAWSQGHYGYTF. As DNA, the CDR3 is TGTGCCTGGTCACAGGGGCACTATGGCTACACCTTC.

The gene calls are TRBV5-1 and TRBJ2-7; the match to TRBD1 covers 8 bases. The CDR3 runs 13 residues. The V and J ends lost 4 bases and 3 bases, in that order; junction bases with no gene match: 3. From germline, CDR1 is SGHRS and CDR2 YFSETQ. The CDR3 DNA follows: TGCGCCAGCAGCGGTGACAGGGGCTACGAGCAGTACTTC. This gives the protein CASSGDRGYEQYF.

The J gene is TRBJ2-5, the V gene TRBV7-3; D not certain. The CDR3 length is 12 residues. Trimming removed 2 bases from V and 5 bases from J, with 6 bases in between. The germline V gene has CDR1 SGHTA and CDR2 FQGTGA. CDR3: CASSLGPETQYF. The CDR3 DNA is TGTGCCAGCAGCTTAGGGCCCGAGACCCAGTACTTC.

The table lists this clone with a few counts. The rearrangement links TRBV6-5 to TRBJ2-2; TRBD1 matches 12 bases. CDR3 length: 14 residues. Germline V gives CDR1 MNHEY, CDR2 SVGAGI. Trimming cost V 6 bases and J 7 bases; bases outside gene matches: 3. The CDR3 DNA reads TGTGCCAGCAGGGGACAGGGGGCTGTCGGGGAGCTGTTTTTT. Protein sequence: CASRGQGAVGELFF.

This chain uses TRBV2 with TRBJ2-2, with 7 nucleotides matching TRBD2. The germline V gene encodes CDR1 SNHLY and CDR2 FYNNEI. The CDR3 spans 17 residues. After removal of 4 bases from V and 4 bases from J, the junction contained 12 bases not matched to a gene. The CDR3 sequence: CASSVERTRSGTGELFF. The CDR3 bases are TGTGCCAGCAGTGTCGAACGGACTAGATCGGGCACCGGGGAGCTGTTTTTT. The full variable domain, in which reference TRBV2 and TRBJ2-2 provide the parts outside the CDR3, is EPEVTQTPSHQVTQMGQEVILRCVPISNHLYFYWYRQILGQKVEFLVSFYNNEISEKSEIFDDQFSVERPDGSNFTLKIRSTKLEDSAMYFCASSVERTRSGTGELFFGEGSRLTVL.

The chain uses TRBV25-1 and TRBJ1-6; D gene uncertain. CDR3 size: 15 residues. The V end was cut by 6 bases, the J end by 7 bases, with 16 bases between. Germline V gene data show CDR1 as MGHDK and CDR2 as SYGVNS. CDR3: CASRVTGSENSPLHF. The CDR3 DNA sequence: TGTGCCAGCAGGGTTACGGGGAGTGAGAATTCACCCCTCCACTTT.

The V gene is TRBV18, the J gene TRBJ2-1; 7 bases align to TRBD2. J lost 0 bases, V lost 2 bases, and 7 bases had no gene match. CDR1 is KGHSH and CDR2 is LQKENI in the germline V gene. The length of the CDR3 is 17 residues. Written as DNA, the CDR3 is TGTGCCAGCTCACCAAGGGGTGGCGGGGGCTCCTACAATGAGCAGTTCTTC. Its protein is CASSPRGGGGSYNEQFF.

The chain recombines TRBV14 with TRBJ1-3; D gene unclear. V lost 1 base, J lost 0 bases, and 7 bases lay in between. CDR3 length: 15 amino acids. The V gene's germline CDR1 is SGHDN and CDR2 FVKESK. Here the CDR3 reads CASSQVSLSGNTIYF. The CDR3 DNA sequence: TGTGCCAGCAGCCAAGTCTCCCTCTCTGGAAACACCATATATTTT.

J is TRBJ2-7 and V is TRBV30; 8 bases map to TRBD1. The germline V gene has CDR1 GTSNPN and CDR2 SVGIG (reference sequence). The CDR3 loop spans 13 amino acids. J gave up 2 bases and V 3 bases, and 3 bases lay outside the gene matches. The CDR3 region is CAWSPDRAYEQYF. The CDR3 nucleotides are TGTGCCTGGAGCCCGGACAGGGCCTACGAGCAGTACTTC.

This clone occurred once. Other nucleotide sequences in the sample specify the same CDR3. This sequence joins TRBV7-2 and TRBJ2-7; D is ambiguous. The germline gives CDR1 SGHTA, CDR2 FQGNSA. Trimming cost V 8 bases and J 1 base, with 9 bases left between them. The length of the CDR3 is 12 residues. The CDR3 sequence is CASSLSSYEQYF. CDR3 nucleotide sequence: TGTGCCAGCTCACTATCGTCCTACGAGCAGTACTTC.

The rearrangement links TRBV5-6 to TRBJ2-2; a weak D match, TRBD2 (5 bases). Between the trimmed V and J ends, which lost 6 bases and 4 bases, there was a span of 16 bases. Germline V gene data show CDR1 as SGHDT and CDR2 as YYEEEE. The CDR3 extends over 15 amino acids. In DNA form, the CDR3 reads TGTGCCAGCACTGGTGGAATACGGGGCACCGGGGAGCTGTTTTTT. Translated: CASTGGIRGTGELFF.

Only one count was recorded for this clone. The gene calls are TRBV7-2 and TRBJ2-2; TRBD2 matches 8 bases. In germline, CDR1 is SGHTA, CDR2 FQGNSA. This CDR3 region has 14 residues. V lost 1 base to trimming and J lost 6 bases; unmatched junction nucleotides: 1. CDR3 amino acids: CASSLGGLAGELFF. CDR3 DNA: TGTGCCAGCAGCTTAGGGGGACTAGCCGGGGAGCTGTTTTTT.

This chain joins TRBV19 and TRBJ2-1; D unclear. The length of the CDR3 is 15 residues. CDR1 LNHDA and CDR2 SQIVND come from the germline V gene (reference sequence). The V gene lost 0 bases and the J gene lost 10 bases, with 16 bases spanning the gap. In DNA form, the CDR3 reads TGTGCCAGTAGTATAGAAAACTTGTTCCGTCGGGAGCAGTTCTTC. The encoded protein is CASSIENLFRREQFF.

This chain uses TRBV19 with TRBJ2-5; D is uncertain. This CDR3 spans 13 amino acids. Germline CDR1 and CDR2: LNHDA and SQIVND (reference sequence). The germline V and J ends were trimmed by 3 bases and 5 bases, with 10 bases remaining between them. CDR3 loop: CASSILPEETQYF. The CDR3 DNA follows: TGTGCCAGTAGTATCTTACCGGAGGAGACCCAGTACTTC.

The rearrangement links TRBV7-2 to TRBJ2-7; 11 bases are shared with TRBD2. J gave up 2 bases and V 0 bases, and 3 bases lay outside the gene matches. This CDR3 spans 16 amino acids. Germline assignment: CDR1 SGHTA and CDR2 FQGNSA. In DNA, the CDR3 is TGTGCCAGCAGCTTAGCGGAACTAGCGGGGGCCTACGAGCAGTACTTC. Amino acid sequence: CASSLAELAGAYEQYF.

The chain links TRBV5-4 to TRBJ1-5; a possible D gene is TRBD1 (5 bases). Germline loops: CDR1 SGHNT, CDR2 YYREEE (reference sequence). The germline V and J ends were trimmed by 0 bases and 1 base, with 8 bases remaining between them. The CDR3 sequence is 15 residues long. In DNA form, the CDR3 reads TGTGCCAGCAGCTTGGTTCAGGGAAGCAATCAGCCCCAGCATTTT. Protein product: CASSLVQGSNQPQHF.

CDR3 residues: CASSLMRNTEAFF. The CDR3 bases are TGCGCCAGCAGCTTGATGCGGAACACTGAAGCTTTCTTT. This sequence joins TRBV5-1 and TRBJ1-1, with unresolved D. The germline V and J ends were trimmed by 1 base and 1 base, with 5 bases remaining between them. This CDR3 contains 13 residues. CDR1 and CDR2 from the germline V gene are SGHRS and YFSETQ.

This clone showed up just once. The chain uses TRBV7-2 and TRBJ2-1; the match to TRBD1 covers 7 bases. Trimming cost V 2 bases and J 4 bases; bases outside gene matches: 11. Looked up from germline, CDR1 is SGHTA and CDR2 is FQGNSA. The CDR3 totals 17 residues. As DNA, the CDR3 is TGTGCCAGCAGCTTATACGGACAGGCCGGGGCGTACAATGAGCAGTTCTTC. Its translation: CASSLYGQAGAYNEQFF.

The rearrangement uses TRBV28 and TRBJ2-7; possibly TRBD2 for D (5 bases). CDR1 is MDHEN, CDR2 SYDVKM, per germline. With 6 bases removed from V and 6 bases from J, the gap between germline ends came to 30 bases. This CDR3 has 18 residues. Here the CDR3 DNA reads TGTGCCAGCAGCACCATATCTATAGCGAGGGTTGGGAAACCCGAGCAGTACTTC. Translated: CASSTISIARVGKPEQYF. The full variable domain, its missing parts supplied by reference TRBV28 and TRBJ2-7, is DVKVTQSSRYLVKRTGEKVFLECVQDMDHENMFWYRQDPGLGLRLIYFSYDVKMKEKGDIPEGYSVSREKKERFSLILESASTNQTSMYLCASSTISIARVGKPEQYFGPGTRLTVT.

The chain joins TRBV27 to TRBJ2-3; D perhaps matches TRBD1 (6 bases). This CDR3 is built from 18 residues. Germline V gene data show CDR1 as MNHEY and CDR2 as SMNVEV (reference sequence). Trimming cost V 5 bases and J 1 base, with 22 bases left between them. The CDR3 DNA sequence: TGTGCCAGCAGTCTAACCCCGGCGCGGGCAGGGGGCACAGATACGCAGTATTTT. As protein: CASSLTPARAGGTDTQYF.

V usage is TRBV6-5 and J usage is TRBJ1-6; TRBD1 aligns across 7 bases. Losses at the gene ends were 6 bases for V and 5 bases for J; bases not matched to a gene: 7. Germline CDR1 reads MNHEY; CDR2 reads SVGAGI. This CDR3 is 15 amino acids long. The CDR3 protein is CASRSTGTDNSPLHF. Written as DNA, the CDR3 is TGTGCCAGCAGATCAACCGGGACAGATAATTCACCCCTCCACTTT.

This sequence joins TRBV7-9 and TRBJ2-3, with 8 bases fitting TRBD1. J gave up 5 bases and V 4 bases, and 5 bases lay outside the gene matches. CDR1 and CDR2 from the germline V gene are SEHNR and FQNEAQ (reference sequence). The CDR3 contains 14 residues. The CDR3 spells CASSSQGAEDTQYF. In DNA form, the CDR3 reads TGTGCCAGCAGCTCGCAGGGGGCCGAAGATACGCAGTATTTT.

V usage is TRBV9 and J usage is TRBJ1-1; no clear D gene. Germline V gives CDR1 SGDLS, CDR2 YYNGEE. The V end lost 0 bases, the J end lost 1 base, and 7 bases lay between the germline ends. The CDR3 loop spans 14 amino acids. CDR3 amino acids: CASSVDGQNTEAFF. The CDR3 DNA reads TGTGCCAGCAGCGTAGACGGTCAGAACACTGAAGCTTTCTTT.

The genes are TRBV6-2 or TRBV6-3 and TRBJ1-2, with TRBD1 matching over 8 bases. After removal of 5 bases from V and 11 bases from J, the junction contained 13 bases not matched to a gene. CDR3 size: 14 residues. The germline CDR1 and CDR2 sequences are MNHEY and SVGEGT. CDR3 residues: CASSTSGQGALYTF. CDR3 bases: TGTGCCAGCAGTACCTCCGGGCAGGGGGCCCTTTACACCTTC.

This clone was seen more than once but under ten times. The V and J genes are TRBV7-9 and TRBJ1-1; 8 bases map to TRBD1. The V gene's germline CDR1 is SEHNR and CDR2 FQNEAQ (reference sequence). V trimming: 5 bases; J trimming: 5 bases; junction bases outside the gene matches: 13. The CDR3 extends over 16 amino acids. The CDR3 DNA reads as TGTGCCAGCAGCCCCCGGACAGGGAAAGGTTGGACTGAAGCTTTCTTT. Its translation: CASSPRTGKGWTEAFF. Variable domain in full (rest from reference TRBV7-9 and TRBJ1-1): DTGVSQNPRHKITKRGQNVTFRCDPISEHNRLYWYRQTLGQGPEFLTYFQNEAQLEKSRLLSDRFSAERPKGSFSTLEIQRTEQGDSAMYLCASSPRTGKGWTEAFFGQGTRLTVV.

The chain employs TRBV7-9 and TRBJ2-7; unclear D gene. Trimming left V 0 bases short and J 3 bases short, with 6 bases between. Germline loops: CDR1 SEHNR, CDR2 FQNEAQ (reference sequence). This CDR3 spans 13 amino acids. CDR3 coding DNA: TGTGCCAGCAGCTTAGCGGTCAGCTACGAGCAGTACTTC. As protein: CASSLAVSYEQYF.

This clone was seen more than once but under ten times. The genes are TRBV28 and TRBJ1-2, with 9 bases fitting TRBD1. CDR1 is MDHEN and CDR2 is SYDVKM in the germline V gene. CDR3 length equals 14 residues. V lost 7 bases, J lost 8 bases, and 11 bases stayed unmatched. The CDR3 nucleotides read TGTGCCAGCAACCCAATGCGGGACAGGGCGGGCTACACCTTC. This gives the protein CASNPMRDRAGYTF.

The chain couples TRBV10-3 to TRBJ2-7, with 10 bases lining up with TRBD1. Germline CDR1 ENHRY, CDR2 SYGVKD. V lost 7 bases, J lost 3 bases, and 6 bases stayed unmatched. The CDR3 has 14 residues. The CDR3 here is CAIKPGQGYYEQYF. CDR3 nucleotides: TGTGCCATCAAACCGGGACAGGGGTACTACGAGCAGTACTTC.